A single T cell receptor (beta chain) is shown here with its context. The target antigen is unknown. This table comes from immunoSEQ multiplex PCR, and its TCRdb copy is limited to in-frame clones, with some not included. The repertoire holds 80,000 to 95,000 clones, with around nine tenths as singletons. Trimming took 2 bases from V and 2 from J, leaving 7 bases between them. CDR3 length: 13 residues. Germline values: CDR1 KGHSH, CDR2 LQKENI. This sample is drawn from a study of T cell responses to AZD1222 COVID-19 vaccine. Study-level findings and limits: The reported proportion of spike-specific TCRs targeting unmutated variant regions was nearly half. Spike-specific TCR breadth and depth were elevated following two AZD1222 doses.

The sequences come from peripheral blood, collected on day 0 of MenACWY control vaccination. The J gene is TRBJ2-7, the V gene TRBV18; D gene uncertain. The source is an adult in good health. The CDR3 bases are TGTGCCAGCTCACCATTTTCTCCCTACGAGCAGTACTTC. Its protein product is CASSPFSPYEQYF.